This passage covers 28 T cell receptor beta chains from one sample sequenced in a study of blood T cells in healthy people across ages. A sample-barcoded 5' primer and a J-beta primer mix were used in a second PCR of roughly 6 to 11 cycles. A single record per CDR3 protein comes from TCRdb applying MiXCR to the 5' RACE reads. The sample consists of around 650,000 distinct CDR3 sequences, around 32% of them appearing once. Sequencing was done on a sample of blood. These TCRs come from an elderly woman in good health.

The sample holds many counts of this clonotype. This CDR3 reads CATSSRLSGGGETQYF. CDR3 nucleotides: TGTGCCACCAGCAGCCGCCTTAGCGGGGGAGGAGAGACCCAGTACTTC. The V and J genes are TRBV15 and TRBJ2-5; 9 bases match TRBD2. J was trimmed by 4 bases and V by 3 bases; bases with no gene match: 9. Germline V CDR1 and CDR2: LNHNV, YYDKDF (reference sequence). The CDR3 consists of 16 residues.

This clonotype has a count of ten or more. This sequence joins TRBV20-1 and TRBJ1-2; no clear D gene. CDR3 length: 13 residues. CDR1 is DFQATT, CDR2 SNEGSKA, per germline (reference sequence). V lost 1 base and J lost 2, with 8 bases in between. CDR3 DNA: TGCAGTGCTAGAGTTAGGGAAAACTATGGCTACACCTTC. Translating it yields CSARVRENYGYTF.

This clonotype was counted at least ten times. V is TRBV6-1 and J is TRBJ2-1; 7 positions match TRBD1. J gave up 0 bases and V 7 bases, and 15 bases lay outside the gene matches. CDR1 and CDR2 (germline): MNHNS, SASEGT. This CDR3 contains 18 residues. CDR3 bases: TGTGCCAGCACAAGGACACAGCGAACAGGGGCCTCCTACAATGAGCAGTTCTTC. This encodes CASTRTQRTGASYNEQFF.

There are many counts of this clonotype. The chain is built from TRBV24-1 and TRBJ2-4; no clear D. The CDR3 has 14 residues. The V gene lost 0 bases and the J gene lost 7 bases, with 9 bases spanning the gap. Germline V gives CDR1 KGHDR, CDR2 SFDVKD. Here the CDR3 DNA reads TGTGCCACCAGTGATTTGGGTCACCCGAACATTCAGTACTTC. The encoded protein is CATSDLGHPNIQYF.

This clonotype was seen ten or more times. V gene TRBV10-3 combines with J gene TRBJ2-7; TRBD1 is a possible D gene (6 bases). V was clipped by 6 bases and J by 1 base, with 13 bases between them. The CDR3 has 14 residues. CDR1 and CDR2 (germline): ENHRY, SYGVKD. The CDR3 DNA follows: TGTGCCATCAGGTTGACAGGAGATTCCTACGAGCAGTACTTC. This encodes CAIRLTGDSYEQYF.

The chain links TRBV27 to TRBJ1-5; D call uncertain. V lost 3 bases and J lost 7, with 10 bases in between. Germline values: CDR1 MNHEY, CDR2 SMNVEV (reference sequence). CDR3 length: 13 residues. The CDR3 is CASSLVFGQPQHF. Written as DNA, the CDR3 is TGTGCCAGCAGTTTGGTATTCGGGCAGCCCCAGCATTTT.

This clonotype was detected many times. The V call is TRBV29-1, the J call TRBJ1-6; D is unresolved. V lost 2 bases, J lost 10 bases, and 9 bases lay in between. The CDR3 has 12 amino acids. CDR1 is SQVTM, CDR2 ANQGSEA, per germline. The CDR3 spells CSVELRESPLHF. The CDR3 DNA sequence: TGCAGCGTTGAACTACGGGAATCACCCCTCCACTTT.

V usage is TRBV20-1 and J usage is TRBJ2-2, with D possibly being TRBD1 or TRBD2 (5 bases each). The length of the CDR3 is 15 residues. Germline values: CDR1 DFQATT, CDR2 SNEGSKA (reference sequence). Between the trimmed V and J ends, which lost 0 bases and 3 bases, there was a span of 11 bases. Here the CDR3 DNA reads TGCAGTGCTAGAGAGAGATTGGGGGACACCGGGGAGCTGTTTTTT. It yields the protein CSARERLGDTGELFF.

J is TRBJ2-2 and V is TRBV4-1, with unresolved D. The ends were cut back, 0 bases at V and 6 bases at J, with 11 bases in the middle. Germline V gene sequence: CDR1 MGHRA, CDR2 YSYEKL. The CDR3 is 15 residues long. The chain's CDR3 is CASSQDRQVSGELFF. CDR3 bases: TGCGCCAGCAGCCAAGATCGGCAGGTGTCCGGGGAGCTGTTTTTT.

In this sample, this clonotype turned up many times. The V and J genes are TRBV11-2 and TRBJ2-1, with D possibly TRBD2 on 5 matching bases. The CDR3 has 13 amino acids. Germline V gene sequence: CDR1 SGHAT, CDR2 FQNNGV. The V gene lost 1 base and the J gene lost 9 bases, with 10 bases spanning the gap. The CDR3 spells CASSLVRGFEQFF. The CDR3 DNA follows: TGTGCCAGCAGCTTAGTCCGGGGATTTGAGCAGTTCTTC.

The V call is TRBV20-1, the J call TRBJ2-5, with D perhaps TRBD1 (5 bases). Trimming pared 5 bases from V and 0 bases from J, leaving 13 bases between. In germline, CDR1 is DFQATT, CDR2 SNEGSKA (reference sequence). This CDR3 comprises 14 residues. The CDR3 DNA is TGCAGTGCTTCAAGGCTGGACAACCAAGAGACCCAGTACTTC. It specifies CSASRLDNQETQYF.

This clonotype was counted between two and nine times. The V gene is TRBV2, the J gene TRBJ2-3, with D perhaps TRBD2 (6 bases). This CDR3 comprises 17 residues. Germline assignment: CDR1 SNHLY and CDR2 FYNNEI. Trimming cost V 1 base and J 0 bases, with 14 bases left between them. CDR3 coding DNA: TGTGCCAGCAGTGAAGGGCGGGGTCGAACTAGCACAGATACGCAGTATTTT. Translated, it gives CASSEGRGRTSTDTQYF.

The J gene is TRBJ2-2, the V gene TRBV7-2; tentatively, D is TRBD1 (5 bases). Germline V gives CDR1 SGHTA, CDR2 FQGNSA. The V end was cut by 1 base, the J end by 7 bases, with 10 bases between. The CDR3 sequence is 14 residues long. The CDR3: CASSLDRSGGELFF. CDR3 coding DNA: TGTGCCAGCAGCTTAGACAGGTCGGGCGGGGAGCTGTTTTTT.

The V call is TRBV20-1, the J call TRBJ2-1, with unresolved D. Trimming removed 7 bases at V and 8 bases at J, with 12 bases between. The CDR3 runs 11 residues. Germline loops: CDR1 DFQATT, CDR2 SNEGSKA (reference sequence). This chain's CDR3 is CSERVGYEQFF. In DNA, the CDR3 is TGCAGTGAAAGGGTGGGTTATGAGCAGTTCTTC.

The V gene is TRBV7-2, the J gene TRBJ1-6, with 7 positions matching TRBD1. V gave up 3 bases and J gave up 14 bases; unmatched junction bases: 10. Germline lookup yields CDR1 SGHTA and CDR2 FQGNSA. This CDR3 is 14 amino acids long. The CDR3: CASSLGQLERSLHF. The CDR3, as DNA: TGTGCCAGCAGCTTGGGACAGCTTGAGCGGTCCCTCCACTTT.

This clonotype showed up just once. V is TRBV19 and J is TRBJ2-7; D remains ambiguous. V dropped 3 bases and J dropped 7 bases, with 10 bases sitting between them. Germline CDR1 LNHDA, CDR2 SQIVND (reference sequence). There are 12 residues in the CDR3. The CDR3 is CASSITYNEQYF. DNA for the CDR3: TGTGCCAGTAGTATCACGTACAATGAGCAGTACTTC.

The chain has TRBV7-2 and TRBJ2-2, with D unclear. This CDR3 is 14 amino acids long. Trimming shortened V by 5 bases and J by 1 base, and 8 bases separated the two germline ends. Germline V gene lookup returns CDR1 SGHTA and CDR2 FQGNSA. The CDR3 sequence is CASSPTRNTGELFF. The DNA for the CDR3 is TGTGCCAGCAGCCCAACCCGGAACACCGGGGAGCTGTTTTTT. The full variable domain, completed using reference TRBV7-2 and TRBJ2-2, is GAGVSQSPSNKVTEKGKDVELRCDPISGHTALYWYRQSLGQGLEFLIYFQGNSAPDKSGLPSDRFSAERTGGSVSTLTIQRTQQEDSAVYLCASSPTRNTGELFFGEGSRLTVL.

The table lists this clonotype with a few counts. The chain combines TRBV10-3 with TRBJ2-2; 8 nucleotides agree with TRBD2. This CDR3 comprises 17 residues. Germline V gene sequence: CDR1 ENHRY, CDR2 SYGVKD. V lost 6 bases and J lost 0; bases outside the gene matches: 9. CDR3 sequence: CAISRSGGPPNTGELFF. CDR3 in DNA: TGTGCCATCAGCCGGAGCGGGGGCCCCCCGAACACCGGGGAGCTGTTTTTT.

This sequence joins TRBV7-9 and TRBJ2-6, with 10 bases lining up with TRBD1. The V gene end was trimmed by 0 bases and the J gene end by 4 bases; junction bases not matched to a gene: 6. The CDR3 sequence is 18 residues long. The germline CDR1 and CDR2 sequences are SEHNR and FQNEAQ (reference sequence). The DNA for the CDR3 is TGTGCCAGCAGCTTAGCGAGACAGGGGGCTACAGGGGCCAACGTCCTGACTTTC. Translation: CASSLARQGATGANVLTF.

In its sample, this clonotype was seen many times. The chain employs TRBV7-2 and TRBJ1-2; D unresolved. There are 13 residues in the CDR3. The germline V gene encodes CDR1 SGHTA and CDR2 FQGNSA. V gave up 5 bases and J gave up 2 bases, with 9 bases separating them. CDR3 DNA sequence: TGTGCCAGCAGCCTAGACGTAAACTATGGCTACACCTTC. Protein: CASSLDVNYGYTF.

This clonotype was observed at least ten times. The CDR3 coding sequence is TGTGCCAGCAGCTTAGTGGGGGGCCCTGCCTACGAGCAGTACTTC. Its translation is CASSLVGGPAYEQYF. This chain joins TRBV7-2 and TRBJ2-7, with D possibly being TRBD1 or TRBD2 (6 bases each). Trimming pared 1 base from V and 2 bases from J, leaving 12 bases between. This CDR3 spans 15 amino acids. Germline V gene data show CDR1 as SGHTA and CDR2 as FQGNSA.

This clonotype has only one observation. The V call is TRBV20-1, the J call TRBJ2-7; a weak D match, TRBD1 (6 bases). CDR1 and CDR2 from the germline V gene are DFQATT and SNEGSKA (reference sequence). The CDR3 has 14 amino acids. Trimming shortened V by 3 bases and J by 4 bases, and 16 bases separated the two germline ends. DNA of the CDR3: TGCAGTGCTAGCGATTCAGGGGCGTCGTACGAGCAGTACTTC. It yields the protein CSASDSGASYEQYF.

This clonotype was detected only a few times. The V gene is TRBV7-2, the J gene TRBJ2-3; 7 bases match TRBD2. The CDR3 has 16 residues. V trimming: 1 base; J trimming: 7 bases; junction bases outside the gene matches: 11. Germline lookup yields CDR1 SGHTA and CDR2 FQGNSA. Here the CDR3 reads CASSLVGGGVLYTQYF. As DNA, the CDR3 is TGTGCCAGCAGCTTAGTTGGGGGGGGGGTACTCTATACGCAGTATTTT.

This clonotype has just a few counts. V is TRBV5-1 and J is TRBJ1-1, with a weak D call TRBD1 (6 bases). The ends were cut back, 3 bases at V and 5 bases at J, with 17 bases in the middle. The CDR3 is 15 amino acids. CDR1 is SGHRS, CDR2 YFSETQ, per germline. CDR3 sequence: CASSYTGKGWTEAFF. In DNA form, the CDR3 reads TGCGCCAGCAGCTACACAGGGAAGGGGTGGACTGAAGCTTTCTTT.

CDR3: CASSQAGGWNEKLFF. The CDR3 DNA reads as TGCGCCAGCAGCCAAGCCGGGGGCTGGAATGAAAAACTGTTTTTT. V usage is TRBV4-3 and J usage is TRBJ1-4; perhaps TRBD1 as D (6 bases). The CDR3 covers 15 residues. V was pared by 1 base and J by 5 bases, with 11 bases between. The germline V gene has CDR1 LGHNA and CDR2 YSLEER.

Note on this clonotype: An end of the junction does not agree with germline; a read error may underlie this. The chain recombines TRBV5-6 with TRBJ2-6; D not certain. CDR3 length: 15 amino acids. CDR1 and CDR2 (germline): SGHDT, YYEEEE. The CDR3 DNA sequence: TGTGCTAGCAGCTTCTGGGTGGCGGGGGCCAACGTCCTGACTTTC. Its protein is CASSFWVAGANVLTF.

The CDR3 spells CASRRVSTDTQYF. DNA for the CDR3: TGTGCCAGCAGAAGGGTTAGCACAGATACGCAGTATTTT. The chain is built from TRBV12-3 or TRBV12-4 and TRBJ2-3; no definite D call. CDR3 length: 13 residues. V was cut by 6 bases and J by 0 bases, with 7 bases left in between.

This clonotype was detected many times. V gene TRBV7-3 combines with J gene TRBJ2-3; 14 bases line up with TRBD2. Germline lookup yields CDR1 SGHTA and CDR2 FQGTGA. J was trimmed by 6 bases and V by 3 bases; bases with no gene match: 5. The CDR3 runs 16 residues. The CDR3: CASSFGLAGGEDTQYF. CDR3 nucleotide sequence: TGTGCCAGCAGCTTCGGACTAGCGGGGGGCGAGGATACGCAGTATTTT.